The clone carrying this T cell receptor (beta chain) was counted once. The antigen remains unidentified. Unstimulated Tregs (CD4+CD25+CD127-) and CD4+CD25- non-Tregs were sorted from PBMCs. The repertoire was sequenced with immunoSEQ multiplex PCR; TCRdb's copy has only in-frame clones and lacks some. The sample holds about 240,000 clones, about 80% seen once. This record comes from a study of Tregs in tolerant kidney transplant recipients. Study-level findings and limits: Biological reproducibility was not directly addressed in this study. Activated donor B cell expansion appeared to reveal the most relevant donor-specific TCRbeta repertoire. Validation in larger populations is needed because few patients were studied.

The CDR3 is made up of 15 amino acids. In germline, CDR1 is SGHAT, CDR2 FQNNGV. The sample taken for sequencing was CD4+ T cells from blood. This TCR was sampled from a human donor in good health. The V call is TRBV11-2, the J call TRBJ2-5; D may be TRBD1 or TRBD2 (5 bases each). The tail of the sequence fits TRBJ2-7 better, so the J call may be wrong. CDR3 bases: TGTGCCAGCAGCAAAGGGGTGGCAGGGACGTACGAGCAGTACTTC. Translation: CASSKGVAGTYEQYF.